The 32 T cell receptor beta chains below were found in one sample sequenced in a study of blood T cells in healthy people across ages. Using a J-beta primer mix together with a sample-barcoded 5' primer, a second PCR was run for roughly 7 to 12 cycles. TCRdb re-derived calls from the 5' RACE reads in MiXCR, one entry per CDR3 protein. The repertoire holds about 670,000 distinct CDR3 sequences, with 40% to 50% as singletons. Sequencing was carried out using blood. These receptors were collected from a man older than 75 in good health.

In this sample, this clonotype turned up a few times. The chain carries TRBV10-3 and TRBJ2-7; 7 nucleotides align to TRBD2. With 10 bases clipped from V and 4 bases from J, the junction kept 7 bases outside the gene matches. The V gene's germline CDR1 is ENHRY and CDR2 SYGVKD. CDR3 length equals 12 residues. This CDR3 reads CATGGSVYEQYF. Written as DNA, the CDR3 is TGTGCCACCGGGGGGAGTGTTTACGAGCAGTACTTC.

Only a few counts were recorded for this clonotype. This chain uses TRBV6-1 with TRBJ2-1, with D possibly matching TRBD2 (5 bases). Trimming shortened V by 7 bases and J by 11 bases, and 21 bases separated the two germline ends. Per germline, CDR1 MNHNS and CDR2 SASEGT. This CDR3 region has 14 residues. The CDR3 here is CASTKPLDSRKQFF. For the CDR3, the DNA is TGTGCCAGCACCAAACCATTGGACTCTCGGAAGCAGTTCTTC.

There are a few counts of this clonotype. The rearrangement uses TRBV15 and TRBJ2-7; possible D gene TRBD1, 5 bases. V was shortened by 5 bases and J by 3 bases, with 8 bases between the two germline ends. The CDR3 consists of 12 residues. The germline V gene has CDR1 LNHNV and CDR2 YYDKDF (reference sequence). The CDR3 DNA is TGTGCCACCAGCGACCAGGGCTACGAGCAGTACTTC. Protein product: CATSDQGYEQYF.

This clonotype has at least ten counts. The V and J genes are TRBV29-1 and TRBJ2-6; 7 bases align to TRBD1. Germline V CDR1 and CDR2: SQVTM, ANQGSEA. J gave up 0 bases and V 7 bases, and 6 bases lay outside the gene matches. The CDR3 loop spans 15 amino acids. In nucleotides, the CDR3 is TGCAGCGCCATGACAGGGTACTCTGGGGCCAACGTCCTGACTTTC. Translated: CSAMTGYSGANVLTF.

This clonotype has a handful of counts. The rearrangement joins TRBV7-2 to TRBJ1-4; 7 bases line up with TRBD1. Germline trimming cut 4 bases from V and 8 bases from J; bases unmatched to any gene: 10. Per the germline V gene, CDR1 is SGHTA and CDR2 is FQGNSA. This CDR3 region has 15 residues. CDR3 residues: CASSSQTGLAEKLFF. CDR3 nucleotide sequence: TGTGCCAGCAGCTCACAGACAGGGCTAGCCGAAAAACTGTTTTTT.

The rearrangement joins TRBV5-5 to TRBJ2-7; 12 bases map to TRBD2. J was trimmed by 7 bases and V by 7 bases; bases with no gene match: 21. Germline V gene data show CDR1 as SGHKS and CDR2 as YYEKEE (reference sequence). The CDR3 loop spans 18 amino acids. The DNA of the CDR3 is TGTGCCAGCTCGCCCGGGCTAGCGGGAGGGAGCTCCTACAATGAGCAGTACTTC. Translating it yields CASSPGLAGGSSYNEQYF.

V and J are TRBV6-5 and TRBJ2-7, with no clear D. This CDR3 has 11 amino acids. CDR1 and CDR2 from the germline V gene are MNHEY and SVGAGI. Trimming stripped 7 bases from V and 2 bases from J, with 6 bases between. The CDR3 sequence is CASKGPYEQYF. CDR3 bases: TGTGCCAGCAAGGGCCCCTACGAGCAGTACTTC.

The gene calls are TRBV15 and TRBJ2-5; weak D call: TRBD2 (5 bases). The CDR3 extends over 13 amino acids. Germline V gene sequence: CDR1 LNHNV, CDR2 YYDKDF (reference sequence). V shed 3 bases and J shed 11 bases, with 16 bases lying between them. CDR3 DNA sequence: TGTGCCACCAGCAGGGACTCCGCTGGAGAGCAGTACTTC. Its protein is CATSRDSAGEQYF.

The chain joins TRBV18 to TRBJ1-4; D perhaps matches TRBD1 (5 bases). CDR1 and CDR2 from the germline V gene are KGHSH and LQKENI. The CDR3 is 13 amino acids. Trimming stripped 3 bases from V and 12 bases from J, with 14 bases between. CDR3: CASSPLGERELFF. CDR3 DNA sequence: TGTGCCAGCTCACCCCTAGGGGAACGAGAACTGTTTTTT.

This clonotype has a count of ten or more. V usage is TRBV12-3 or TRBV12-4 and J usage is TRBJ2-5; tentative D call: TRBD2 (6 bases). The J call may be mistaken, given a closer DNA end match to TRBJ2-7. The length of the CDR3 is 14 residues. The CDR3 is CASSLLGGRREQYF. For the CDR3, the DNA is TGTGCCAGCAGTCTACTGGGGGGACGCCGCGAGCAGTACTTC.

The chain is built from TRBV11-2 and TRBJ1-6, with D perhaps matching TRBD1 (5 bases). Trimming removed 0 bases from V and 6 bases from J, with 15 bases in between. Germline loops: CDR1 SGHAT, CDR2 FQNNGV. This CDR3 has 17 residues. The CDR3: CASSLESQGWTNSPLHF. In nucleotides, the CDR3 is TGTGCCAGCAGCTTAGAGTCTCAGGGTTGGACTAATTCACCCCTCCACTTT.

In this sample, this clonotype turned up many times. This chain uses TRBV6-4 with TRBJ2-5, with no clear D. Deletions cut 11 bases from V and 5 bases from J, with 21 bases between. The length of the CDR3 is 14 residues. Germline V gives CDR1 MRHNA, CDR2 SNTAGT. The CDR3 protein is CAGYYLPGPETQYF. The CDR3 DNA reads TGTGCCGGCTACTACCTCCCGGGCCCCGAGACCCAGTACTTC.

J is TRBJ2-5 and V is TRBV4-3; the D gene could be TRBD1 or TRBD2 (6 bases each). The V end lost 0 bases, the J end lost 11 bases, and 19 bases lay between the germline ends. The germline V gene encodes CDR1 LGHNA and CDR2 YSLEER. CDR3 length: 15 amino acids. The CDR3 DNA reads TGCGCCAGCAGCCAAGACGGCTCGGGGGCCTACGGGCAGTACTTC. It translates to CASSQDGSGAYGQYF.

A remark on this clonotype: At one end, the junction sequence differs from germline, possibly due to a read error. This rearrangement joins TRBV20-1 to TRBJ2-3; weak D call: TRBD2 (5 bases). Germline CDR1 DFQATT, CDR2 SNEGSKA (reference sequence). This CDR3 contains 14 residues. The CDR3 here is CSASARDPTDTRYF. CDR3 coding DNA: TGCAGTGCTAGTGCGAGGGATCCCACAGATACGCGGTATTTT.

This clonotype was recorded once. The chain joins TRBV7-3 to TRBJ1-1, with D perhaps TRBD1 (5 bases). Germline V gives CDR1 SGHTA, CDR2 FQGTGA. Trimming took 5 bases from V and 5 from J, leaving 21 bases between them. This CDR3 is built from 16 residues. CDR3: CASSPRQSLSQTEAFF. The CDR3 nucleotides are TGTGCCAGCAGCCCACGACAGAGCCTTTCCCAAACTGAAGCTTTCTTT. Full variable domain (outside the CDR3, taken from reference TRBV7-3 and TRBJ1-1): GAGVSQTPSNKVTEKGKYVELRCDPISGHTALYWYRQSLGQGPEFLIYFQGTGAADDSGLPNDRFFAVRPEGSVSTLKIQRTERGDSAVYLCASSPRQSLSQTEAFFGQGTRLTVV.

The CDR3: CASSLFILDTQYF. CDR3 in DNA: TGTGCCAGCAGCTTATTCATCCTAGATACGCAGTATTTT. V usage is TRBV7-9 and J usage is TRBJ2-3; D remains ambiguous. Germline V gene sequence: CDR1 SEHNR, CDR2 FQNEAQ (reference sequence). Trimming stripped 2 bases from V and 5 bases from J, with 8 bases between. The CDR3 is 13 amino acids.

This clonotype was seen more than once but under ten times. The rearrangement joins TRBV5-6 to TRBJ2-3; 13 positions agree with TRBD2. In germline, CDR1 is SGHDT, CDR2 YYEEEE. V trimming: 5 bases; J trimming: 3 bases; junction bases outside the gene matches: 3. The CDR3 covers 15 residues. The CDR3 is CASRRTSGRTDTQYF. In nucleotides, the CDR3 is TGTGCCAGCAGACGGACTAGCGGGAGAACAGATACGCAGTATTTT.

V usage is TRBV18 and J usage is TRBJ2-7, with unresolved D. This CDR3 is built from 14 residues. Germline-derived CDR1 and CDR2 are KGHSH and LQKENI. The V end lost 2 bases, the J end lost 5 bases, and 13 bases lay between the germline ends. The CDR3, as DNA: TGTGCCAGCTCACCAGCAGGCGCCTTCGACGAGCAGTACTTC. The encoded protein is CASSPAGAFDEQYF. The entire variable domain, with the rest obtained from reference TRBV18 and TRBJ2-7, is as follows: NAGVMQNPRHLVRRRGQEARLRCSPMKGHSHVYWYRQLPEEGLKFMVYLQKENIIDESGMPKERFSAEFPKEGPSILRIQQVVRGDSAAYFCASSPAGAFDEQYFGPGTRLTVT.

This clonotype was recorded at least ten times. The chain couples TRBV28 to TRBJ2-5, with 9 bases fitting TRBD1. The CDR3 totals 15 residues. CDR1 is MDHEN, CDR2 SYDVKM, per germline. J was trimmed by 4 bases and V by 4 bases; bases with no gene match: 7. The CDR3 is CASSSPGQGTETQYF. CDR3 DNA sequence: TGTGCCAGCAGTTCCCCTGGACAGGGGACAGAGACCCAGTACTTC.

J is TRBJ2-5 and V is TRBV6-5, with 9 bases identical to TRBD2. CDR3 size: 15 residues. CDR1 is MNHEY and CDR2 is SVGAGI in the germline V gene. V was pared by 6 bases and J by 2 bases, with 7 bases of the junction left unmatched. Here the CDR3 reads CASRDSGRGQETQYF. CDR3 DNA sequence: TGTGCCAGCAGGGATAGCGGGAGAGGACAAGAGACCCAGTACTTC.

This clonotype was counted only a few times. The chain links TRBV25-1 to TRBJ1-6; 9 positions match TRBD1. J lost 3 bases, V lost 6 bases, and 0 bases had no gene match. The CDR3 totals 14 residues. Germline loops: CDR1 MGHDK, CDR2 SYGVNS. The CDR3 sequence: CASRDRGYNSPLHF. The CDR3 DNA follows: TGTGCCAGCAGGGACAGGGGCTATAATTCACCCCTCCACTTT.

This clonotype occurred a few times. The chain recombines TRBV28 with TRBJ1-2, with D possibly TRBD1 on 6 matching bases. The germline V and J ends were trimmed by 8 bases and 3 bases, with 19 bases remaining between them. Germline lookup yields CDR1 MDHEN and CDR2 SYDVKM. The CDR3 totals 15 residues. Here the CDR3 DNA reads TGTGCCAGCTCGCCACCTGGGGGGGGCCACTATGGCTACACCTTC. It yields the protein CASSPPGGGHYGYTF.

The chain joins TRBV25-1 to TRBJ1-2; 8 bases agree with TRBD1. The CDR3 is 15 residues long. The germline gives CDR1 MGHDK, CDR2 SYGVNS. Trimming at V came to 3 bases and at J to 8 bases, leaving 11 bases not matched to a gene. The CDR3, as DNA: TGTGCCAGCAGTGAGTCGAGGTGGACAGGGTTCGGCTACACCTTC. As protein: CASSESRWTGFGYTF.

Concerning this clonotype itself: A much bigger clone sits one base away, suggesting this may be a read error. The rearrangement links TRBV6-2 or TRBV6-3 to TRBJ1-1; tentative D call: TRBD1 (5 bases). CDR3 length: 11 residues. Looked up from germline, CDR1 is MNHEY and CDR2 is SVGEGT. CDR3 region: CAGSTGTRAFF. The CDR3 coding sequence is TGTGCCGGCAGTACCGGGACGCGGGCTTTCTTT.

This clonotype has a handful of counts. CDR3 sequence reads: CSAREGSGEVGEQYF. The CDR3 DNA follows: TGCAGTGCTAGAGAGGGTAGCGGGGAAGTTGGCGAGCAGTACTTC. The rearrangement links TRBV20-1 to TRBJ2-7, with 8 bases lining up with TRBD2. V lost 0 bases to trimming and J lost 6 bases; unmatched junction nucleotides: 10. The CDR3 loop spans 15 amino acids. CDR1 DFQATT and CDR2 SNEGSKA come from the germline V gene (reference sequence).

The CDR3: CASSLAHRNQETQYF. The CDR3 bases are TGTGCCAGCAGCTTAGCTCATCGGAATCAAGAGACCCAGTACTTC. The gene calls are TRBV7-8 and TRBJ2-5; D remains unclear. The CDR3 extends over 15 amino acids. CDR1 and CDR2 (germline): SGHVS, FQNEAQ. Deletions cut 0 bases from V and 2 bases from J, with 10 bases between. The variable domain in full, with the rest retrieved from reference TRBV7-8 and TRBJ2-5, is GAGVSQSPRYKVAKRGQDVALRCDPISGHVSLFWYQQALGQGPEFLTYFQNEAQLDKSGLPSDRFFAERPEGSVSTLKIQRTQQEDSAVYLCASSLAHRNQETQYFGPGTRLLVL.

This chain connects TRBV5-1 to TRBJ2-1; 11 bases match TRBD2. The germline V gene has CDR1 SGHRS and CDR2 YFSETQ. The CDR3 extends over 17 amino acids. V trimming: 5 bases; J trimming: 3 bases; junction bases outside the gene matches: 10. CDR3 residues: CASSPSGTSGHYNEQFF. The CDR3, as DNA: TGCGCCAGCAGTCCATCCGGGACTAGCGGCCACTACAATGAGCAGTTCTTC.

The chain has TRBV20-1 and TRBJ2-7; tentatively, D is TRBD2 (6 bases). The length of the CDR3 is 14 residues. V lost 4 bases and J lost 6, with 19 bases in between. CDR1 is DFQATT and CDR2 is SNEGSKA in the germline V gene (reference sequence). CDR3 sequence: CSATTDRRVGEQYF. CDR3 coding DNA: TGCAGTGCTACTACAGACCGGAGGGTAGGCGAGCAGTACTTC.

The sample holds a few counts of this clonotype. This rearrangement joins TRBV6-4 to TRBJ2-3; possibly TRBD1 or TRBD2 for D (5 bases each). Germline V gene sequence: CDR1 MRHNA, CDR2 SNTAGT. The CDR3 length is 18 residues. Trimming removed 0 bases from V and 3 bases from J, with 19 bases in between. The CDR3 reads CASSDSRKGRRGTDTQYF. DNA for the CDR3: TGTGCCAGCAGTGACTCGCGTAAGGGGCGACGGGGTACAGATACGCAGTATTTT.

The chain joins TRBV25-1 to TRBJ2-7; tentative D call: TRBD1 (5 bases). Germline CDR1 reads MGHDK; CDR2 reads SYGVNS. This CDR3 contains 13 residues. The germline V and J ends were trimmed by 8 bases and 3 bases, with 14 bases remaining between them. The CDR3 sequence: CASESRDSYEQYF. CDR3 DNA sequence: TGTGCCAGCGAGTCCCGAGACAGCTACGAGCAGTACTTC.

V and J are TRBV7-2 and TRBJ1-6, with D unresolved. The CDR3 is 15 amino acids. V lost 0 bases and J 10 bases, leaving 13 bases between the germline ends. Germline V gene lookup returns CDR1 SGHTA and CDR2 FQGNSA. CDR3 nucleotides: TGTGCCAGCAGCTTAGCGAGGCTTGATCGGTCACCCCTCCACTTT. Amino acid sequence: CASSLARLDRSPLHF.

This CDR3 is CATSPSGRGANVLTF. The CDR3 coding sequence is TGTGCCACCAGTCCGTCAGGGCGTGGGGCCAACGTCCTGACTTTC. The V gene is TRBV24-1, the J gene TRBJ2-6, with D possibly TRBD1 on 5 matching bases. This CDR3 is 15 amino acids long. CDR1 is KGHDR and CDR2 is SFDVKD in the germline V gene. V gave up 6 bases and J gave up 3 bases, with 11 bases separating them.